One sample yielded the 23 T cell receptor beta chains listed below, sequenced in a study of T-cell memory formation after mild COVID-19 (dated by TCRdb to 2020 to 2023). The library was made by 5' RACE. TCRdb lists the instrument as Illumina NovaSeq 6000. TCRdb handled the public reads itself, with Q25 trimming in fastp and clone calling in MiXCR, and kept productive beta chains. Each record represents a unique CDR3 protein, reported with the most common genes and DNA among its rows. The sample table shows approximately 100,000 distinct CDR3 sequences, and approximately 13% are seen once. The top ten clonotypes cover 27% of the sample. The sequencing sample was made of PBMCs or a T cell subset sorted from them (not recorded which). These receptors were obtained from an adult woman who had mild COVID-19 (a few samples of this study predate the infection). The sample titles of this study are shuffled in the database, so cell type and time point are left out; the donor was told from shared clones.

This clonotype was counted only a few times. The chain joins TRBV12-3 or TRBV12-4 to TRBJ2-1; tentative D call: TRBD2 (6 bases). V lost 8 bases and J 0 bases, leaving 17 bases between the germline ends. The CDR3 covers 16 residues. CDR3 bases: TGTGCCAGCCAGCCCCCGGAGGGGAGCTCCTACAATGAGCAGTTCTTC. Protein: CASQPPEGSSYNEQFF.

There are a few counts of this clonotype. The V call is TRBV6-6, the J call TRBJ2-2; TRBD2 matches at 7 bases. CDR3 length: 14 amino acids. The J segment lost 2 bases and the V segment lost 5 bases, leaving 2 bases of the junction unmatched. The germline CDR1 and CDR2 sequences are MNHNY and SVGAGI (reference sequence). The CDR3 DNA follows: TGTGCCAGCAGTCCGGGACTAAACACCGGGGAGCTGTTTTTT. This translates into CASSPGLNTGELFF.

This clonotype was seen more than once but under ten times. The V gene is TRBV6-2 or TRBV6-3, the J gene TRBJ2-1; TRBD2 aligns across 10 bases. The V gene's germline CDR1 is MNHEY and CDR2 SVGEGT. This CDR3 is 17 amino acids long. V was clipped by 2 bases and J by 6 bases; unmatched bases: 10. CDR3: CASSYDPISGRANEQFF. The CDR3 DNA sequence: TGTGCCAGCAGTTACGACCCCATCAGCGGGAGGGCCAATGAGCAGTTCTTC.

The table lists this clonotype with many counts. As DNA, the CDR3 is TGTGCCACCAGCAGAGACGCGGTTTCCGATACGCAGTATTTT. This codes for CATSRDAVSDTQYF. The chain is built from TRBV15 and TRBJ2-3; D is unclear. Trimming stripped 0 bases from V and 6 bases from J, with 10 bases between. Germline lookup yields CDR1 LNHNV and CDR2 YYDKDF (reference sequence). This CDR3 has 14 amino acids.

This clonotype has just a few counts. This chain links TRBV7-2 with TRBJ2-7, with 9 bases lining up with TRBD2. The V segment lost 7 bases and the J segment 0 bases; nucleotides outside the gene matches: 7. CDR1 is SGHTA and CDR2 is FQGNSA in the germline V gene. This CDR3 spans 15 amino acids. This CDR3 reads CASKTTSGSSYEQYF. The CDR3 region has the DNA TGTGCCAGCAAAACGACTAGCGGAAGCTCCTACGAGCAGTACTTC.

The chain has TRBV6-5 and TRBJ2-1; 7 bases line up with TRBD2. Germline V gives CDR1 MNHEY, CDR2 SVGAGI. The V gene end was trimmed by 0 bases and the J gene end by 3 bases; junction bases not matched to a gene: 8. The length of the CDR3 is 17 residues. The CDR3 bases are TGTGCCAGCAGTTACTCTGACGGGGGGACGAGCTACAATGAGCAGTTCTTC. Amino acids: CASSYSDGGTSYNEQFF.

The CDR3 loop reads CASSSGAGNQPQHF. The CDR3 coding sequence is TGTGCCAGCAGTTCGGGGGCTGGCAATCAGCCCCAGCATTTT. The rearrangement links TRBV12-3 or TRBV12-4 to TRBJ1-5, with D possibly matching TRBD1 (6 bases). The CDR3 runs 14 residues. The V gene lost 4 bases and the J gene lost 2 bases, with 9 bases spanning the gap.

This chain joins TRBV7-2 and TRBJ2-1, with 10 bases fitting TRBD2. Germline loops: CDR1 SGHTA, CDR2 FQGNSA. The CDR3 sequence is 15 residues long. V was clipped by 1 base and J by 7 bases; unmatched bases: 4. This chain's CDR3 is CASSLVAGGGNEQFF. CDR3 nucleotides: TGTGCCAGCAGCTTAGTAGCGGGAGGAGGAAATGAGCAGTTCTTC.

The rearrangement uses TRBV21-1 and TRBJ2-3; no check of the table's D call, TRBD2, against the DNA was made. TRBV21-1 is tagged as a pseudogene. The CDR3 length is 18 residues. CDR3 amino acids: CASSPLRGGVGGTDTQYF. In DNA, the CDR3 is TGTGCCAGCAGCCCCCTTCGAGGAGGTGTGGGAGGTACAGATACGCAGTATTTT.

The chain has TRBV4-1 and TRBJ1-1, with D unclear. The CDR3 sequence is 15 residues long. V lost 4 bases to trimming and J lost 0 bases, with 12 bases between them. Germline V gene sequence: CDR1 MGHRA, CDR2 YSYEKL. The chain's CDR3 is CASSPGKELNTEAFF. DNA of the CDR3: TGCGCCAGCAGCCCCGGGAAGGAACTGAACACTGAAGCTTTCTTT.

This clonotype was observed a single time. V is TRBV27 and J is TRBJ2-1; 7 bases are a match to TRBD2. J gave up 2 bases and V 2 bases, and 9 bases lay outside the gene matches. Germline CDR1 MNHEY, CDR2 SMNVEV (reference sequence). CDR3 length: 17 residues. The CDR3 is CASSLLWGGGTYNEQFF. The CDR3 nucleotides are TGTGCCAGCAGTTTACTATGGGGCGGGGGAACCTACAATGAGCAGTTCTTC.

This clonotype turned up a few times. This rearrangement joins TRBV19 to TRBJ1-3; no clear D gene. CDR3 length: 11 residues. Germline V gene lookup returns CDR1 LNHDA and CDR2 SQIVND (reference sequence). The V end was cut by 8 bases, the J end by 4 bases, with 6 bases between. The CDR3: CASPYGNTIYF. As DNA, the CDR3 is TGTGCCAGTCCCTACGGAAACACCATATATTTT. Supplemented by reference TRBV19 and TRBJ1-3, the full variable domain reads DGGITQSPKYLFRKEGQNVTLSCEQNLNHDAMYWYRQDPGQGLRLIYYSQIVNDFQKGDIAEGYSVSREKKESFPLTVTSAQKNPTAFYLCASPYGNTIYFGEGSWLTVV.

This clonotype has a count of ten or more. This chain joins TRBV29-1 and TRBJ2-7, with D possibly being TRBD1 (5 bases). Germline CDR1 and CDR2: SQVTM and ANQGSEA. Trimming stripped 0 bases from V and 1 base from J, with 13 bases between. The CDR3 runs 15 residues. CDR3 DNA sequence: TGCAGCGTTGAAGATCCAGGGAAGAGTTCCTACGAGCAGTACTTC. This codes for CSVEDPGKSSYEQYF.

This clonotype has only a few counts. The chain joins TRBV12-3 or TRBV12-4 to TRBJ1-5; D gene unclear. This CDR3 is 17 amino acids long. V lost 6 bases to trimming and J lost 6 bases, with 24 bases between them. CDR3 nucleotide sequence: TGTGCCAGCAGCGAGATAGGACGGTGGGGTTTGAGTCAGCCCCAGCATTTT. It is translated as CASSEIGRWGLSQPQHF.

This clonotype has more than one count but fewer than ten. The genes are TRBV30 and TRBJ2-7; 7 nucleotides line up with TRBD1. CDR1 and CDR2 (germline): GTSNPN, SVGIG (reference sequence). V was pared by 3 bases and J by 2 bases, with 10 bases of the junction left unmatched. The length of the CDR3 is 15 residues. CDR3 region: CAWSKTGAPAYEQYF. In nucleotides, the CDR3 is TGTGCCTGGAGCAAAACAGGGGCCCCTGCCTACGAGCAGTACTTC.

This chain uses TRBV7-8 with TRBJ2-7; the D is unclear. This CDR3 contains 13 residues. The V end was cut by 5 bases, the J end by 5 bases, with 13 bases between. The germline CDR1 and CDR2 sequences are SGHVS and FQNEAQ. CDR3 loop: CASSPPGWNEQYF. DNA for the CDR3: TGTGCCAGCAGCCCCCCCGGCTGGAACGAGCAGTACTTC.

This clonotype showed up just a few times. J is TRBJ2-7 and V is TRBV12-3 or TRBV12-4; TRBD2 aligns across 11 bases. This CDR3 is built from 14 residues. V was pared by 8 bases and J by 2 bases, with 5 bases of the junction left unmatched. The CDR3 DNA sequence: TGTGCCAGCGCCTTACTAGCGGGAGCCTACGAGCAGTACTTC. It encodes CASALLAGAYEQYF.

This chain joins TRBV5-1 and TRBJ2-1, with D perhaps matching TRBD2 (5 bases). Germline V gene lookup returns CDR1 SGHRS and CDR2 YFSETQ. This CDR3 has 13 residues. Deletions cut 7 bases from V and 0 bases from J, with 8 bases between. CDR3 sequence: CASVGSSYNEQFF. Written as DNA, the CDR3 is TGCGCCAGCGTGGGGAGCTCCTACAATGAGCAGTTCTTC.

J is TRBJ2-7 and V is TRBV5-1; D ambiguous. The V gene's germline CDR1 is SGHRS and CDR2 YFSETQ. V lost 2 bases and J 3 bases, leaving 9 bases between the germline ends. The CDR3 has 13 residues. This CDR3 is CASSFQPVYEQYF. DNA of the CDR3: TGCGCCAGCAGCTTCCAGCCCGTCTACGAGCAGTACTTC.

This clonotype was detected only a few times. Written as DNA, the CDR3 is TGCAGTACCGAGACAGATAGCTCCTACAATGAGCAGTTCTTC. Its protein is CSTETDSSYNEQFF. This chain uses TRBV20-1 with TRBJ2-1, with a tentative D call TRBD1 (5 bases). Germline CDR1 is DFQATT and CDR2 is SNEGSKA (reference sequence). This CDR3 is 14 amino acids long. Trimming pared 8 bases from V and 0 bases from J, leaving 14 bases between.

The chain uses TRBV4-1 and TRBJ2-7, with a weak D call TRBD2 (6 bases). The length of the CDR3 is 15 residues. Germline CDR1 reads MGHRA; CDR2 reads YSYEKL. V lost 0 bases, J lost 4 bases, and 13 bases lay in between. This CDR3 is CASSQDPGGRYEQYF. The CDR3 nucleotides are TGCGCCAGCAGCCAAGATCCTGGGGGGAGGTACGAGCAGTACTTC.

This clonotype was counted many times. This chain joins TRBV5-1 and TRBJ2-3; the D gene is possibly TRBD2 (5 bases). CDR3 length: 13 amino acids. V was pared by 7 bases and J by 2 bases, with 11 bases between. Germline CDR1 and CDR2: SGHRS and YFSETQ. The DNA for the CDR3 is TGCGCCAGCGAGGGCGGACTCACAGATACGCAGTATTTT. This encodes CASEGGLTDTQYF.

This clonotype turned up a few times. The chain's CDR3 is CASSPEASSYEQYF. The CDR3 coding sequence is TGCGCCAGCAGCCCGGAGGCCAGCTCCTACGAGCAGTACTTC. This chain joins TRBV5-1 and TRBJ2-7; D may be TRBD2 (5 bases). Germline V gives CDR1 SGHRS, CDR2 YFSETQ. V was shortened by 4 bases and J by 0 bases, with 11 bases between the two germline ends. The CDR3 length is 14 residues.